This passage covers 15 T cell receptor beta chains from one sample sequenced in a study of blood T cell repertoires in COVID-19. TCRdb keeps only in-frame clones here, not all; method: immunoSEQ multiplex PCR. The table includes fewer than 350,000 clones, about nine tenths detected once. The sequenced sample consisted of PBMCs or T cells enriched from blood (not recorded which). Source of these receptors: a woman aged 40 to 50 who had recovered from COVID-19.

The rearrangement joins TRBV5-4 to TRBJ1-1; 7 bases are a match to TRBD1. The CDR3 contains 16 residues. Germline CDR1 reads SGHNT; CDR2 reads YYREEE (reference sequence). Trimming removed 4 bases from V and 0 bases from J; junction bases left unmatched: 9. This CDR3 is CASSGGQANMNTEAFF. CDR3 sequence (DNA): TGTGCCAGCAGCGGAGGACAGGCAAACATGAACACTGAAGCTTTCTTT.

The rearrangement joins TRBV3-1 (or the pseudogene TRBV3-2) to TRBJ1-2; 8 positions match TRBD1. V lost 0 bases and J lost 4; bases outside the gene matches: 4. CDR3 size: 15 residues. Germline V gene sequence: CDR1 LGHDT, CDR2 YNNKEL (reference sequence). CDR3 region: CASSQEAGGLYGYTF. The DNA for the CDR3 is TGTGCCAGCAGCCAAGAGGCAGGGGGCCTCTATGGCTACACCTTC.

The J gene is TRBJ1-1, the V gene TRBV4-1, with 10 bases fitting TRBD1. The CDR3 runs 15 residues. V lost 3 bases to trimming and J lost 2 bases; unmatched junction nucleotides: 3. Germline values: CDR1 MGHRA, CDR2 YSYEKL. The CDR3 here is CASSQGQGPNTEAFF. The DNA for the CDR3 is TGCGCCAGCAGCCAGGGACAGGGGCCCAACACTGAAGCTTTCTTT.

V gene TRBV27 combines with J gene TRBJ1-5, with TRBD1 as a possible D gene (5 bases). The CDR3 totals 17 residues. V lost 4 bases, J lost 0 bases, and 16 bases lay in between. Per the germline V gene, CDR1 is MNHEY and CDR2 is SMNVEV (reference sequence). The CDR3 region has the DNA TGTGCCAGCAGTTCTATATGGGGGGGAGGTAGCAATCAGCCCCAGCATTTT. Translating gives CASSSIWGGGSNQPQHF.

The rearrangement uses TRBV27 and TRBJ2-2; 7 bases are shared with TRBD1. V shed 7 bases, J shed 0 bases, and the junction held 11 bases outside the gene matches. Germline V gene sequence: CDR1 MNHEY, CDR2 SMNVEV (reference sequence). CDR3 length: 17 amino acids. This CDR3 is CASNNDRVVANTGELFF. The CDR3 bases are TGTGCCAGCAACAATGACAGGGTGGTAGCGAACACCGGGGAGCTGTTTTTT.

The genes are TRBV15 and TRBJ2-2; D gene uncertain. The V and J ends lost 0 bases and 0 bases respectively, with 11 bases between them. Germline V gene data show CDR1 as LNHNV and CDR2 as YYDKDF (reference sequence). The CDR3 loop spans 17 amino acids. The CDR3 nucleotides read TGTGCCACCAGCAGAGATTCCGGAACAGCGAACACCGGGGAGCTGTTTTTT. Translation gives CATSRDSGTANTGELFF.

The chain carries TRBV28 and TRBJ2-2, with D hard to call. In germline, CDR1 is MDHEN, CDR2 SYDVKM. This CDR3 has 16 amino acids. V lost 3 bases and J 1 base, leaving 12 bases between the germline ends. DNA of the CDR3: TGTGCCAGCAGTTTGAGTTTCAGACAGAACACCGGGGAGCTGTTTTTT. Translated: CASSLSFRQNTGELFF. Full variable domain (missing parts from reference TRBV28 and TRBJ2-2): DVKVTQSSRYLVKRTGEKVFLECVQDMDHENMFWYRQDPGLGLRLIYFSYDVKMKEKGDIPEGYSVSREKKERFSLILESASTNQTSMYLCASSLSFRQNTGELFFGEGSRLTVL.

The genes are TRBV19 and TRBJ2-3; 14 bases are shared with TRBD2. Trimming cost V 5 bases and J 1 base; bases outside gene matches: 8. Germline V gene lookup returns CDR1 LNHDA and CDR2 SQIVND (reference sequence). This CDR3 region has 18 residues. In nucleotides, the CDR3 is TGTGCCAGTAGTGCCCGACTAGCGGGGGGGTGGGGCACAGATACGCAGTATTTT. This encodes CASSARLAGGWGTDTQYF.

The rearrangement uses TRBV2 and TRBJ1-5; 7 positions agree with TRBD1. V lost 7 bases to trimming and J lost 1 base; unmatched junction nucleotides: 7. The CDR3 length is 15 residues. CDR1 and CDR2 (germline): SNHLY, FYNNEI. CDR3 sequence reads: CASMTDRASNQPQHF. Here the CDR3 DNA reads TGTGCCAGCATGACAGACAGGGCGAGCAATCAGCCCCAGCATTTT.

This clone occurred once. V and J are TRBV3-1 (or the pseudogene TRBV3-2) and TRBJ2-7, with 10 bases fitting TRBD2. With 0 bases clipped from V and 2 bases from J, the junction kept 4 bases outside the gene matches. From germline, CDR1 is LGHDT and CDR2 YNNKEL (reference sequence). This CDR3 has 16 residues. In DNA form, the CDR3 reads TGTGCCAGCAGCCAAGAACTAGCGGGGATCGCCTACGAGCAGTACTTC. Translation: CASSQELAGIAYEQYF.

This sequence joins TRBV4-2 and TRBJ1-4; a weak D match, TRBD1 (6 bases). Germline CDR1 is LGHNA and CDR2 is YNFKEQ. The germline V and J ends were trimmed by 1 base and 4 bases, with 13 bases remaining between them. The CDR3 contains 16 residues. CDR3 protein: CASSQGTTGNNEKLFF. DNA of the CDR3: TGTGCCAGCAGCCAAGGGACGACAGGAAATAATGAAAAACTGTTTTTT.

This sequence joins TRBV7-9 and TRBJ2-7, with 12 bases aligning to TRBD2. Losses at the gene ends were 3 bases for V and 5 bases for J; bases not matched to a gene: 8. This CDR3 contains 16 residues. Germline lookup yields CDR1 SEHNR and CDR2 FQNEAQ (reference sequence). The CDR3 spells CASSFSTSGSVDEQYF. For the CDR3, the DNA is TGTGCCAGCAGCTTCTCGACTAGCGGGAGTGTCGACGAGCAGTACTTC.

The chain carries TRBV9 and TRBJ2-2; TRBD2 agrees at 13 bases. The trim removed 1 base at V and 3 bases at J, leaving 6 bases unmatched. The CDR3 is made up of 18 amino acids. Germline CDR1 is SGDLS and CDR2 is YYNGEE. In DNA, the CDR3 is TGTGCCAGCAGCGTACGGACTAGCGGGAGTTGGGACACCGGGGAGCTGTTTTTT. This gives the protein CASSVRTSGSWDTGELFF.

The chain has TRBV5-1 and TRBJ1-4; tentative D call: TRBD1 (5 bases). Trimming took 3 bases from V and 7 from J, leaving 13 bases between them. Germline CDR1 SGHRS, CDR2 YFSETQ. The CDR3 is 14 residues long. Here the CDR3 DNA reads TGCGCCAGCAGCTCTCCGGGACTCTTTGAAAAACTGTTTTTT. As protein: CASSSPGLFEKLFF.

This clone was recorded once. The chain carries TRBV29-1 and TRBJ2-5; TRBD2 agrees at 9 bases. Germline trimming cut 8 bases from V and 1 base from J; bases unmatched to any gene: 14. The CDR3 consists of 16 residues. Germline V lookup: CDR1 SQVTM, CDR2 ANQGSEA. The CDR3 DNA follows: TGCAGCTACCTGGGGGTCCTAGCGGGACCCCAAGAGACCCAGTACTTC. It encodes CSYLGVLAGPQETQYF.